Sequencing of this TCR beta chain was carried out in a study of T cells in Graves' hyperthyroidism and ophthalmopathy. Many counts were recorded for this clonotype. Antigen unknown. Researchers took RNA transcripts and amplified the TCR beta CDR3 regions from them. First-round RT-PCR with HTBI primers amplified the TCR CDR3 region. Using its own MiXCR run on the multiplex PCR reads, TCRdb lists one record per CDR3 protein. The top ten hold about 6.6% of the sample, which has 550,000 to 600,000 distinct CDR3 sequences, more than 13% seen once. Trimming pared 4 bases from V and 0 bases from J, leaving 19 bases between. The CDR3 covers 18 residues. Looked up from germline, CDR1 is MNHEY and CDR2 is SVGEGT. Fresh peripheral blood, around 11 ml of it, supplied the PBMCs. Study outcomes and limitations: Stable hyperthyroidism was separated from ophthalmopathy by a model based on 13 V-J features. Most clonotypes expanded in thyroid above 0.001 were likewise present in blood.

This sequence originates from a woman between 18 and 29 years old with Graves' ophthalmopathy. The sequenced sample was blood. V gene TRBV6-2 or TRBV6-3 combines with J gene TRBJ2-1, with D possibly TRBD2 on 7 matching bases. The CDR3 sequence: CASSSYRGAGASYNEQFF. The CDR3 DNA sequence: TGTGCCAGCAGTTCATACCGGGGGGCGGGAGCCTCCTACAATGAGCAGTTCTTC.